This T cell receptor beta chain was sequenced for a study of shared clonotypes between healthy human individuals. Study context: Plates per donor: three CD4 naive, three CD4 memory, two CD8 naive, one CD8 memory.

Genomic DNA belonging to each subset was distributed in equal measure over several immunoSEQ plates. TCRdb keeps only in-frame clones here, not all; method: immunoSEQ multiplex PCR. The sample lists about 1.5 million clones; roughly 95% were seen once. This clone was recorded only once. Its target is not known. The study separated CD4+ cells into CD45RA+ naive and CD45RA-negative memory subsets. General observations from the study: The four-donor shared clonotypes exceeded non-shared clonotypes in generation probability, with non-shared ones scoring lower.

Sample: naive CD4+ T cells sorted from blood. Subset here: CD45RA+ positively selected. This receptor was obtained from a man under 40 in good health.

CDR3 nucleotide sequence: TGTGCCAGCTGTAGGGACAGTAATGAAGAGACCCAGTACTTC. Protein sequence: CASCRDSNEETQYF. The chain uses TRBV10-3 and TRBJ2-5, with 7 bases matching TRBD1. V shed 10 bases, J shed 3 bases, and the junction held 11 bases outside the gene matches. The CDR3 spans 14 residues. Per germline, CDR1 ENHRY and CDR2 SYGVKD.